The 17 T cell receptor beta chains given below trace back to one sample, sequenced in a study of T cell changes during pregnancy in multiple sclerosis. Sequencing was performed with immunoSEQ multiplex PCR; in TCRdb, only in-frame clones are kept and a portion is missing. The table records about 46,000 clones, 90% to 95% of them present only once. This specimen was CD8+ T cells from peripheral blood mononuclear cells, taken in the first trimester of pregnancy. The receptor set was obtained from a female donor with multiple sclerosis, enrolled in a pregnancy study.

The J gene is TRBJ1-2, the V gene TRBV5-1; TRBD1 aligns across 7 bases. This CDR3 contains 13 residues. The germline CDR1 and CDR2 sequences are SGHRS and YFSETQ. The V segment lost 0 bases and the J segment 8 bases; nucleotides outside the gene matches: 4. The CDR3 DNA reads TGCGCCAGCAGCTTGGGAGGGGGCGACGGCTACACCTTC. Amino acid sequence: CASSLGGGDGYTF. Using reference TRBV5-1 and TRBJ1-2 for the parts outside the CDR3, the full variable domain is KAGVTQTPRYLIKTRGQQVTLSCSPISGHRSVSWYQQTPGQGLQFLFEYFSETQRNKGNFPGRFSGRQFSNSRSEMNVSTLELGDSALYLCASSLGGGDGYTFGSGTRLTVV.

V gene TRBV15 combines with J gene TRBJ1-4; 7 bases agree with TRBD1. The J segment lost 4 bases and the V segment lost 2 bases, leaving 4 bases of the junction unmatched. From germline, CDR1 is LNHNV and CDR2 YYDKDF (reference sequence). The CDR3 is 15 residues long. The CDR3 loop reads CATSRRGQVNEKLFF. In DNA, the CDR3 is TGTGCCACCAGCAGAAGAGGACAGGTTAATGAAAAACTGTTTTTT.

The CDR3 protein is CASSLQTTGMNTEAFF. The DNA for the CDR3 is TGCGCCAGCAGCCTCCAGACAACAGGGATGAACACTGAAGCTTTCTTT. This chain links TRBV5-1 with TRBJ1-1; possible D gene TRBD1, 6 bases. V was shortened by 4 bases and J by 0 bases, with 16 bases between the two germline ends. The CDR3 is made up of 16 amino acids. Germline loops: CDR1 SGHRS, CDR2 YFSETQ. The variable domain in full, with the rest retrieved from reference TRBV5-1 and TRBJ1-1, is KAGVTQTPRYLIKTRGQQVTLSCSPISGHRSVSWYQQTPGQGLQFLFEYFSETQRNKGNFPGRFSGRQFSNSRSEMNVSTLELGDSALYLCASSLQTTGMNTEAFFGQGTRLTVV.

The chain uses TRBV29-1 and TRBJ1-1; 9 bases are a match to TRBD1. Germline CDR1 and CDR2: SQVTM and ANQGSEA. This CDR3 spans 14 amino acids. The junction had 11 bases not matched to a gene; V was cut back by 6 bases and J by 6 bases. The CDR3 here is CSVQGAFLSPEAFF. CDR3 coding DNA: TGCAGCGTACAGGGGGCTTTCCTCTCGCCTGAAGCTTTCTTT.

V is TRBV7-9 and J is TRBJ2-7; D might be TRBD1 (5 bases). CDR1 and CDR2 (germline): SEHNR, FQNEAQ (reference sequence). The V gene lost 1 base and the J gene lost 0 bases, with 7 bases spanning the gap. The CDR3 sequence is 14 residues long. The DNA of the CDR3 is TGTGCCAGCAGCTTAGTAACAGGCTCCTACGAGCAGTACTTC. Protein product: CASSLVTGSYEQYF.

This sequence joins TRBV7-8 and TRBJ2-7, with a tentative D call TRBD1 (6 bases). The CDR3 loop spans 15 amino acids. Germline values: CDR1 SGHVS, CDR2 FQNEAQ. V was trimmed by 1 base and J by 3 bases, leaving 13 bases between them. The CDR3 spells CASSLELRQDYEQYF. CDR3 coding DNA: TGTGCCAGCAGCTTAGAACTCCGACAGGACTACGAGCAGTACTTC.

This clone has more than one count but fewer than ten. In DNA form, the CDR3 reads TGTGCCAGCAGCTACGGGACACGGATGAACACTGAAGCTTTCTTT. Protein product: CASSYGTRMNTEAFF. The chain joins TRBV7-9 to TRBJ1-1; D possibly corresponds to TRBD1 (6 bases). Germline values: CDR1 SEHNR, CDR2 FQNEAQ (reference sequence). The length of the CDR3 is 15 residues. V was pared by 4 bases and J by 0 bases, with 12 bases between.

The chain couples TRBV5-5 to TRBJ2-7; D possibly corresponds to TRBD2 (6 bases). Between the trimmed V and J ends, which lost 4 bases and 5 bases, there was a span of 19 bases. Germline V lookup: CDR1 SGHKS, CDR2 YYEKEE (reference sequence). This CDR3 is built from 15 residues. CDR3: CASSLTSWVIDEQYF. For the CDR3, the DNA is TGTGCCAGCAGCCTGACTAGTTGGGTGATCGACGAGCAGTACTTC.

The rearrangement joins TRBV5-4 to TRBJ2-7; a possible D gene is TRBD2 (6 bases). The CDR3 consists of 13 residues. Trimming removed 0 bases at V and 3 bases at J, with 7 bases between. The germline V gene has CDR1 SGHNT and CDR2 YYREEE (reference sequence). The CDR3 region has the DNA TGTGCCAGCAGCTTGGGCGGGAACTACGAGCAGTACTTC. This codes for CASSLGGNYEQYF.

This rearrangement joins TRBV7-9 to TRBJ2-7; 8 bases are shared with TRBD1. CDR1 SEHNR and CDR2 FQNEAQ come from the germline V gene (reference sequence). This CDR3 comprises 14 residues. V gave up 5 bases and J gave up 1 base; unmatched junction bases: 4. CDR3 coding DNA: TGTGCCAGCAGCGGGCGGACAGGGTCCTACGAGCAGTACTTC. Residues: CASSGRTGSYEQYF.

The rearrangement joins TRBV27 to TRBJ2-7, with TRBD1 matching 9 bases. Germline trimming cut 0 bases from V and 5 bases from J; bases unmatched to any gene: 5. Germline V CDR1 and CDR2: MNHEY, SMNVEV (reference sequence). The CDR3 contains 15 residues. CDR3 bases: TGTGCCAGCAGTTTATCCGGGACAGGGTCTAACGAGCAGTACTTC. Protein product: CASSLSGTGSNEQYF.

CDR3 region: CASSNSGTGNYEQYF. DNA of the CDR3: TGTGCCAGCAGCAATTCCGGGACAGGCAACTACGAGCAGTACTTC. The rearrangement links TRBV21-1 to TRBJ2-7; the D call of TRBD1 is as the table states it, not checked on the DNA. TRBV21-1 is a pseudogene segment. The CDR3 runs to 15 residues.

V usage is TRBV2 and J usage is TRBJ1-2; 7 bases agree with TRBD1. The CDR3 has 11 residues. Germline V lookup: CDR1 SNHLY, CDR2 FYNNEI. The V segment lost 10 bases and the J segment 7 bases; nucleotides outside the gene matches: 6. For the CDR3, the DNA is TGTGCCACCCCGACAGGGCCTGGCTACACCTTC. Translated: CATPTGPGYTF.

V and J are TRBV5-1 and TRBJ2-7; D is possibly TRBD1 (6 bases). The germline V gene encodes CDR1 SGHRS and CDR2 YFSETQ. CDR3 length equals 12 residues. V shed 0 bases and J shed 7 bases, with 8 bases lying between them. As DNA, the CDR3 is TGCGCCAGCAGCTTGGCCGGGACAGAGCAGTACTTC. Translated, it gives CASSLAGTEQYF.

The V and J genes are TRBV2 and TRBJ2-7, with D unclear. This CDR3 spans 12 amino acids. The ends were cut back, 8 bases at V and 0 bases at J, with 8 bases in the middle. Germline V gene lookup returns CDR1 SNHLY and CDR2 FYNNEI. CDR3 sequence reads: CASLEASYEQYF. The CDR3 DNA follows: TGTGCCAGCCTCGAGGCCTCCTACGAGCAGTACTTC.

This clone was detected a few times. This chain links TRBV7-9 with TRBJ1-6; 10 bases agree with TRBD1. The CDR3 has 14 amino acids. The germline V gene encodes CDR1 SEHNR and CDR2 FQNEAQ (reference sequence). V lost 4 bases, J lost 7 bases, and 1 base stayed unmatched. In DNA, the CDR3 is TGTGCCAGCAGCTGGGACAGGGGCAATTCACCCCTCCACTTT. Translation: CASSWDRGNSPLHF.

The CDR3 DNA reads as TGTGCCACCAGCATCTTCAACGGACATAATCCCCGGGATGAAAAACTGTTTTTT. Translated: CATSIFNGHNPRDEKLFF. The chain couples TRBV15 to TRBJ1-4, with a possible D match to TRBD1 (5 bases). Germline assignment: CDR1 LNHNV and CDR2 YYDKDF (reference sequence). The V and J ends lost 4 bases and 6 bases respectively, with 24 bases between them. The CDR3 covers 18 residues.